A single sample is the source of the 11 T cell receptor beta chains below, sequenced in a study of blood T cell repertoires in COVID-19. Method: immunoSEQ multiplex PCR; TCRdb's copy keeps in-frame clones and lacks some. The data contain roughly 150,000 clones, roughly 88% of them singletons. The sample consisted of peripheral blood. All receptors come from a woman aged 45 to 65 with acute or convalescent COVID-19.

V gene TRBV30 combines with J gene TRBJ2-7, with D unclear. The V gene lost 2 bases and the J gene lost 4 bases, with 6 bases spanning the gap. This CDR3 contains 11 residues. Germline lookup yields CDR1 GTSNPN and CDR2 SVGIG (reference sequence). The CDR3 DNA follows: TGTGCCTGGAGTTACCGGTACGAGCAGTACTTC. Protein: CAWSYRYEQYF. Looking up the rest from reference TRBV30 and TRBJ2-7 gives the full variable domain: SQTIHQWPATLVQPVGSPLSLECTVEGTSNPNLYWYRQAAGRGLQLLFYSVGIGQISSEVPQNLSASRPQDRQFILSSKKLLLSDSGFYLCAWSYRYEQYFGPGTRLTVT.

The genes are TRBV3-1 (or the pseudogene TRBV3-2) and TRBJ1-2; possible D gene TRBD1, 6 bases. This CDR3 contains 13 residues. Deletions cut 4 bases from V and 7 bases from J, with 13 bases between. From germline, CDR1 is LGHDT and CDR2 YNNKEL (reference sequence). DNA of the CDR3: TGTGCCAGCAGCCGACCGGGACAAGGTGGCTACACCTTC. Translated: CASSRPGQGGYTF.

The chain recombines TRBV10-3 with TRBJ1-1, with a weak D call TRBD1 (5 bases). CDR3 length equals 13 residues. The V end lost 6 bases, the J end lost 7 bases, and 15 bases lay between the germline ends. Germline V gene lookup returns CDR1 ENHRY and CDR2 SYGVKD. CDR3 DNA: TGTGCCATCAGCGACGGCGTCCAGGGTGAAGCTTTCTTT. This gives the protein CAISDGVQGEAFF.

The chain is built from TRBV18 and TRBJ2-6, with 11 bases that match TRBD2. The germline V gene encodes CDR1 KGHSH and CDR2 LQKENI. J gave up 0 bases and V 5 bases, and 3 bases lay outside the gene matches. The length of the CDR3 is 17 residues. The CDR3, as DNA: TGTGCCAGCTCAATTGGACTAGCGGGCTCTGGGGCCAACGTCCTGACTTTC. The encoded protein is CASSIGLAGSGANVLTF.

The rearrangement joins TRBV11-2 to TRBJ2-5, with a possible D match to TRBD2 (6 bases). V dropped 1 base and J dropped 4 bases, with 16 bases sitting between them. Germline V lookup: CDR1 SGHAT, CDR2 FQNNGV. This CDR3 has 16 residues. As DNA, the CDR3 is TGTGCCAGCAGCTTAGGTGTGGGTTTGGGGGGAGAGACCCAGTACTTC. Translation: CASSLGVGLGGETQYF.

Only one count was recorded for this clone. This chain uses TRBV7-3 with TRBJ2-1; the D gene is possibly TRBD2 (6 bases). The CDR3 contains 13 residues. The germline V gene encodes CDR1 SGHTA and CDR2 FQGTGA. The V end was cut by 5 bases, the J end by 5 bases, with 10 bases between. The CDR3 nucleotides read TGTGCCAGCAGCCCGGGGGTTAACAATGAGCAGTTCTTC. Amino acids: CASSPGVNNEQFF.

The chain is built from TRBV6-1 and TRBJ1-2; D may be TRBD1 (5 bases). The germline V and J ends were trimmed by 2 bases and 4 bases, with 23 bases remaining between them. From germline, CDR1 is MNHNS and CDR2 SASEGT. The CDR3 is 18 amino acids. CDR3 DNA sequence: TGTGCCAGCAGTGAACTGTATTTCTCAGGGCCAAGGGGCTATGGCTACACCTTC. It is translated as CASSELYFSGPRGYGYTF.

CDR3 sequence reads: CASRLRGRGGNQPQHF. The CDR3, as DNA: TGTGCCAGCAGACTCAGGGGGCGAGGGGGCAATCAGCCCCAGCATTTT. The chain joins TRBV28 to TRBJ1-5; 8 bases are a match to TRBD1. The J segment lost 2 bases and the V segment lost 6 bases, leaving 9 bases of the junction unmatched. Germline V gene lookup returns CDR1 MDHEN and CDR2 SYDVKM. This CDR3 region has 16 residues.

This clone was counted between two and nine times. The chain has TRBV27 and TRBJ2-6, with TRBD1 matching 8 bases. The CDR3 is made up of 21 amino acids. V shed 0 bases, J shed 0 bases, and the junction held 13 bases outside the gene matches. The germline CDR1 and CDR2 sequences are MNHEY and SMNVEV (reference sequence). DNA for the CDR3: TGTGCCAGCAGTTTATCGGCCGCAGGGGGCGTCATAGACTCTGGGGCCAACGTCCTGACTTTC. It yields the protein CASSLSAAGGVIDSGANVLTF. The variable domain in full, completed from reference TRBV27 and TRBJ2-6, reads EAQVTQNPRYLITVTGKKLTVTCSQNMNHEYMSWYRQDPGLGLRQIYYSMNVEVTDKGDVPEGYKVSRKEKRNFPLILESPSPNQTSLYFCASSLSAAGGVIDSGANVLTFGAGSRLTVL.

The chain has TRBV19 and TRBJ2-1; D may be TRBD2 (6 bases). Trimming cost V 5 bases and J 6 bases, with 14 bases left between them. Germline V gene sequence: CDR1 LNHDA, CDR2 SQIVND (reference sequence). The CDR3 is 14 amino acids. In DNA form, the CDR3 reads TGTGCCAGTAGTGCGGGGACTTATGTCAATGAGCAGTTCTTC. This gives the protein CASSAGTYVNEQFF.

The J gene is TRBJ2-3, the V gene TRBV5-1, with D hard to call. Germline assignment: CDR1 SGHRS and CDR2 YFSETQ. The V end was cut by 0 bases, the J end by 1 base, with 6 bases between. CDR3 length: 14 residues. CDR3 DNA sequence: TGCGCCAGCAGCTTGGCCAGCGGCACAGATACGCAGTATTTT. Translating it yields CASSLASGTDTQYF.